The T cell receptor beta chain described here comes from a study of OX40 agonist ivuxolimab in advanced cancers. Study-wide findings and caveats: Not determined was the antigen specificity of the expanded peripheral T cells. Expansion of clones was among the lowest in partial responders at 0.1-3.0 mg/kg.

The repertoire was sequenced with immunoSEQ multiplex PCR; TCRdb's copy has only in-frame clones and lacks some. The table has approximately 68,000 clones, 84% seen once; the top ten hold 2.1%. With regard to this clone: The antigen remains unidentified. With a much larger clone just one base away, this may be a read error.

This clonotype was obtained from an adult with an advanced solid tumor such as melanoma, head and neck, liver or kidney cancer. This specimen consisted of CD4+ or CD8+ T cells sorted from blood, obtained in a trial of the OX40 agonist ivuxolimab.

CDR3 sequence reads: CVSSYSETSQYEQYF. The CDR3 DNA is TGTGTCAGCAGTTACTCCGAAACGAGCCAATACGAGCAGTACTTC. The chain is built from TRBV6-5 and TRBJ2-7; D uncertain. The CDR3 consists of 15 residues. CDR1 is MNHEY, CDR2 SVGAGI, per germline.